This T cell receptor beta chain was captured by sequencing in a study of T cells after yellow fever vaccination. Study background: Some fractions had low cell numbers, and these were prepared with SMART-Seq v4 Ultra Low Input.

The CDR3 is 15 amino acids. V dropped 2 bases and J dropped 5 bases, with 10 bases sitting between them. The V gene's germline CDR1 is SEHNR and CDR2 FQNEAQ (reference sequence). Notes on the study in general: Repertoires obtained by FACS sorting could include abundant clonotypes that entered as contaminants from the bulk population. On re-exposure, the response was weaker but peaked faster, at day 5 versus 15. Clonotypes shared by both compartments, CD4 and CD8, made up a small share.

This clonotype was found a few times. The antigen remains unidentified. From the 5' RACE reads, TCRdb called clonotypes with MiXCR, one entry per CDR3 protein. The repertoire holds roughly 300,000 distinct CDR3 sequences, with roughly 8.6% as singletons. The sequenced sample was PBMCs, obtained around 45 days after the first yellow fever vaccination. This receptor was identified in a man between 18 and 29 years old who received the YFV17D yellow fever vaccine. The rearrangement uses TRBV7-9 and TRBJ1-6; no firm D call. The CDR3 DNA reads TGTGCCAGCAGCTTAATGGAGGGCAATAATTCACCCCTCCACTTT. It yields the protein CASSLMEGNNSPLHF.